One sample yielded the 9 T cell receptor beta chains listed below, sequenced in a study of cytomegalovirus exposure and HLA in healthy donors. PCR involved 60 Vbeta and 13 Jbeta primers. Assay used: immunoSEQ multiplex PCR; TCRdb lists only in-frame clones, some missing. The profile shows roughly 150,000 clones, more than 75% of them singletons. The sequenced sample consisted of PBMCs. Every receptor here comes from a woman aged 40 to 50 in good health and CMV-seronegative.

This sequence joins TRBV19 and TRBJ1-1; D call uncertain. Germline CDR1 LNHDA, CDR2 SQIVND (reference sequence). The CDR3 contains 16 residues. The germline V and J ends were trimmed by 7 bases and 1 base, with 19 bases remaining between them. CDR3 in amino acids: CASTTWKRGQNTEAFF. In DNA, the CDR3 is TGTGCCAGTACTACCTGGAAGCGCGGTCAGAACACTGAAGCTTTCTTT. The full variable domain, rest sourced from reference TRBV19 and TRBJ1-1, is DGGITQSPKYLFRKEGQNVTLSCEQNLNHDAMYWYRQDPGQGLRLIYYSQIVNDFQKGDIAEGYSVSREKKESFPLTVTSAQKNPTAFYLCASTTWKRGQNTEAFFGQGTRLTVV.

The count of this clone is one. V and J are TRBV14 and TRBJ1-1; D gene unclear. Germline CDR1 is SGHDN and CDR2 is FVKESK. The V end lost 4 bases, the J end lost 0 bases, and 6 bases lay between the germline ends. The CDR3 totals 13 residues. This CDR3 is CASSLAVNTEAFF. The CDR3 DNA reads TGTGCCAGCAGCCTCGCGGTGAACACTGAAGCTTTCTTT.

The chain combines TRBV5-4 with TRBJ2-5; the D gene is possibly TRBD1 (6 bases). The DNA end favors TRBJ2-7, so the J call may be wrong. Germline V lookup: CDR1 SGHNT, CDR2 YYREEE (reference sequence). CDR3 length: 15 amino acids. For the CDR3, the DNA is TGTGCCAGCAGCTTTGGGGGCCAAAGCTCCTACGAGCAGTACTTC. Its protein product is CASSFGGQSSYEQYF.

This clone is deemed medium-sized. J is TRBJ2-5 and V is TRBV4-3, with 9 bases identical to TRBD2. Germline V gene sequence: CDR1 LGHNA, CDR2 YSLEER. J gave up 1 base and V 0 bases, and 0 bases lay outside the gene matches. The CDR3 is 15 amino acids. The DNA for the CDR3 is TGCGCCAGCAGCCAAGAGCGGGGGGGCCAAGAGACCCAGTACTTC. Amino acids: CASSQERGGQETQYF.

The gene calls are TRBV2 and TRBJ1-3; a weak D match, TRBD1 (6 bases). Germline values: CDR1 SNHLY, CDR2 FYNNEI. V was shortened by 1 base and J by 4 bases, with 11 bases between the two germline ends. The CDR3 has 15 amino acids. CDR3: CASSEEGGKGNTIYF. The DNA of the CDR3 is TGTGCCAGCAGTGAAGAAGGGGGAAAAGGAAACACCATATATTTT.

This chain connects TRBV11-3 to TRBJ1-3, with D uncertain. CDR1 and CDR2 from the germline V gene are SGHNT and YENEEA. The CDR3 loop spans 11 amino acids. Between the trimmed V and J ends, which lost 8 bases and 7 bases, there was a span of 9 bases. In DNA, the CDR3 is TGTGCCAGCCAGACGGGTAACACCATATATTTT. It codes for CASQTGNTIYF.

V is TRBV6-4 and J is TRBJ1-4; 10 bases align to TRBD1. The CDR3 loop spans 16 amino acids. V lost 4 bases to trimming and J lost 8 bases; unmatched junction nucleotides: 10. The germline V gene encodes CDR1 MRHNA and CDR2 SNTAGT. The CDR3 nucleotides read TGTGCCAGCAGTGCCCGAGGGGGGACAGGGGAAGAAAAACTGTTTTTT. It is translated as CASSARGGTGEEKLFF.

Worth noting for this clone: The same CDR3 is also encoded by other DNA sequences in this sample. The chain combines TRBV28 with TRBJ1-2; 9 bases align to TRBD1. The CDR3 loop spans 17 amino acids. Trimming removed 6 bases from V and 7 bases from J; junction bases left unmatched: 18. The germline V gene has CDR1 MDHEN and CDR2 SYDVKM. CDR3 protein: CASSSFITTGGAGGYTF. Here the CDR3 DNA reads TGTGCCAGCAGCTCATTCATTACAACAGGGGGCGCGGGTGGCTACACCTTC.

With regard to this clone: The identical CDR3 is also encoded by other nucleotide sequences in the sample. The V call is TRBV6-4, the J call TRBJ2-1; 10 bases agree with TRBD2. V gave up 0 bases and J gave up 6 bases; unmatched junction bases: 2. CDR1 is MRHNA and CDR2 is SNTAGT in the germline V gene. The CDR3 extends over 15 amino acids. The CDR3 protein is CASSDSSGGANEQFF. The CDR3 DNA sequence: TGTGCCAGCAGTGACTCAAGCGGGGGGGCCAATGAGCAGTTCTTC.